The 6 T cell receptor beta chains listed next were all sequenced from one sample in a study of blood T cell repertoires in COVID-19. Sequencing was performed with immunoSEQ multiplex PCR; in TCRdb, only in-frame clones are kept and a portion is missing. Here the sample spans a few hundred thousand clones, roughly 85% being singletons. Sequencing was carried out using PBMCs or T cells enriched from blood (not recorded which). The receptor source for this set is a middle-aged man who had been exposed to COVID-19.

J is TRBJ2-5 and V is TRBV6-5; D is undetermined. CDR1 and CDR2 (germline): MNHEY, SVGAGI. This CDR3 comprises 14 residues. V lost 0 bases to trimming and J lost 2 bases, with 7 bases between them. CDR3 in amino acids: CASSYSRRQETQYF. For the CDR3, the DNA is TGTGCCAGCAGTTACTCGAGGCGGCAAGAGACCCAGTACTTC.

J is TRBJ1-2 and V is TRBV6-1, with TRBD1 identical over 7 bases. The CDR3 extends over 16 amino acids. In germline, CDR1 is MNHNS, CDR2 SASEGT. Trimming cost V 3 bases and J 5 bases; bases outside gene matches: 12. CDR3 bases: TGTGCCAGCAGTGATGAGACAGGGTCCGCATCTTATGGCTACACCTTC. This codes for CASSDETGSASYGYTF.

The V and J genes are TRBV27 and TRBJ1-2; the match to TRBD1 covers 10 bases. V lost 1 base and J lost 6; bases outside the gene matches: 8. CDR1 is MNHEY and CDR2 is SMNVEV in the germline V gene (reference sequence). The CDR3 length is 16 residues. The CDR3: CASSLYETGGFDGYTF. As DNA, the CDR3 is TGTGCCAGCAGTTTATACGAGACAGGGGGCTTCGATGGCTACACCTTC.

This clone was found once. The CDR3 here is CASSPDPGLRSETQYF. The CDR3 bases are TGTGCCAGCAGCCCAGACCCGGGACTCAGGTCAGAGACCCAGTACTTC. The chain joins TRBV5-5 to TRBJ2-5, with D possibly TRBD2 on 6 matching bases. There are 16 residues in the CDR3. Per germline, CDR1 SGHKS and CDR2 YYEKEE (reference sequence). V lost 4 bases and J 4 bases, leaving 20 bases between the germline ends.

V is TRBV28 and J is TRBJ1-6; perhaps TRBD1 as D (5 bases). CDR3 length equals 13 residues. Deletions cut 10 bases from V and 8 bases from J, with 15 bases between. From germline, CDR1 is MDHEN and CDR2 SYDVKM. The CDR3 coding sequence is TGTGCCACCAAACGGGGGTTGGATTCACCCCTCCACTTT. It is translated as CATKRGLDSPLHF.

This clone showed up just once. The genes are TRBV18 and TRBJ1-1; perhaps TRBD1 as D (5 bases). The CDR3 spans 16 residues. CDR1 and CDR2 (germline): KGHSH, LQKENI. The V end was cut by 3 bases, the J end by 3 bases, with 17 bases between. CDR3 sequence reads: CASSPTRGLYDTEAFF. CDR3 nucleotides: TGTGCCAGCTCACCGACACGGGGACTTTACGACACTGAAGCTTTCTTT.